Each of the 10 T cell receptor beta chains below was sequenced from the same sample in a study of T cell repertoires in cytomegalovirus infection. Via MiXCR, TCRdb re-called the reads, giving one row per CDR3 protein. Of a few hundred thousand distinct CDR3 sequences listed, 40% are singletons. Their target antigens are unknown. The specimen was cultured PBMCs, collected from culture after CMV antigen stimulation. The receptors were sampled from a human donor in good health (CMV status not recorded). Some clones in this sample may be carry-over from other donors' samples.

A remark on this clonotype: A read error may account for a junction end that differs from germline. The rearrangement uses TRBV5-1 and TRBJ1-2, with a weak D call TRBD1 (5 bases). CDR3 length: 13 amino acids. CDR1 and CDR2 from the germline V gene are SGHRS and YFSETQ. CDR3: CASTLFGGDGYTF. CDR3 bases: TGCGCCAGCACCTTGTTTGGGGGGGATGGCTACACCTTC.

V gene TRBV19 combines with J gene TRBJ1-4; 8 bases match TRBD1. V shed 4 bases, J shed 8 bases, and the junction held 9 bases outside the gene matches. The CDR3 sequence is 15 residues long. CDR1 and CDR2 (germline): LNHDA, SQIVND (reference sequence). CDR3 residues: CASSTGDRIKEKLFF. CDR3 DNA sequence: TGTGCCAGTAGTACCGGGGACAGGATAAAAGAAAAACTGTTTTTT.

This clonotype was observed at least ten times. J is TRBJ1-1 and V is TRBV7-2, with TRBD1 matching 8 bases. Germline CDR1 and CDR2: SGHTA and FQGNSA. With 0 bases clipped from V and 10 bases from J, the junction kept 7 bases outside the gene matches. CDR3 size: 14 residues. CDR3 loop: CASSLARVQGGAFF. Here the CDR3 DNA reads TGTGCCAGCAGCTTAGCAAGGGTACAGGGGGGAGCTTTCTTT.

The V gene is TRBV9, the J gene TRBJ2-7; TRBD2 aligns across 7 bases. The V gene end was trimmed by 4 bases and the J gene end by 5 bases; junction bases not matched to a gene: 12. Germline-derived CDR1 and CDR2 are SGDLS and YYNGEE. This CDR3 region has 15 residues. The CDR3 is CASSPRSSGAHEQYF. DNA for the CDR3: TGTGCCAGCAGCCCCCGCTCTAGCGGTGCTCACGAGCAGTACTTC.

The CDR3 DNA follows: TGCAGTGCTAGAGCCCCACCCCTCCACTTT. This translates into CSARAPPLHF. The chain has TRBV20-1 and TRBJ1-6; no firm D call. V lost 1 base and J lost 11, with 3 bases in between. Per the germline V gene, CDR1 is DFQATT and CDR2 is SNEGSKA (reference sequence). The CDR3 is made up of 10 amino acids.

V and J are TRBV6-2 or TRBV6-3 and TRBJ1-5, with D uncertain. Germline V gives CDR1 MNHEY, CDR2 SVGEGT. The CDR3 covers 15 residues. Trimming shortened V by 6 bases and J by 3 bases, and 15 bases separated the two germline ends. The CDR3 DNA sequence: TGTGCCAGCAGGACTCTGGCAGGTCACAATCAGCCCCAGCATTTT. It yields the protein CASRTLAGHNQPQHF.

This clonotype has a handful of counts. The chain has TRBV20-1 and TRBJ2-7; TRBD1 might be the D (5 bases). Per the germline V gene, CDR1 is DFQATT and CDR2 is SNEGSKA (reference sequence). The CDR3 runs 15 residues. Trimming removed 4 bases from V and 5 bases from J, with 21 bases in between. DNA for the CDR3: TGCAGTGCTATTCGACCTGGGGCCGGATCCCACGAGCAGTACTTC. It translates to CSAIRPGAGSHEQYF.

In its sample, this clonotype was seen a few times. The chain has TRBV7-2 and TRBJ2-7; weak D call: TRBD1 (6 bases). The CDR3 runs to 15 residues. V was cut by 1 base and J by 2 bases, with 12 bases left in between. Germline CDR1 SGHTA, CDR2 FQGNSA. In DNA, the CDR3 is TGTGCCAGCAGCTTAGGCCCCGGACAGACCTACGAGCAGTACTTC. Translation gives CASSLGPGQTYEQYF.

This clonotype came up a few times. The rearrangement links TRBV5-6 to TRBJ1-6, with D unclear. This CDR3 has 16 residues. Germline V lookup: CDR1 SGHDT, CDR2 YYEEEE. V was trimmed by 0 bases and J by 1 base, leaving 8 bases between them. The CDR3 DNA reads TGTGCCAGCAGCTTGGGGTCTGGGTCCTATAATTCACCCCTCCACTTT. Protein: CASSLGSGSYNSPLHF.

This chain uses TRBV11-2 with TRBJ2-7; the D call may be TRBD1 or TRBD2 (5 bases each). V lost 3 bases and J 0 bases, leaving 18 bases between the germline ends. CDR1 is SGHAT, CDR2 FQNNGV, per germline. CDR3 length equals 17 residues. CDR3 in DNA: TGTGCCAGCAGCTTGAGTCGACCGGGACGTAGCTCCTACGAGCAGTACTTC. It encodes CASSLSRPGRSSYEQYF.